Below are 6 T cell receptor beta chains sequenced from a single sample in a study of shared clonotypes between healthy human individuals. Using immunoSEQ multiplex PCR, the repertoire was profiled, and TCRdb retains in-frame clones only, with some absent. The sample lists millions of clones, approximately 95% occurring once. The sequencing input was naive CD4+ T cells from PBMCs. The subset denotes: CD45RA+ positively selected. These receptors all come from a man aged 18 to 30 in good health. Some clones in this sample may be carry-over from other donors' samples.

A single count supports this clone. The chain uses TRBV29-1 and TRBJ2-3; D is ambiguous. Germline V CDR1 and CDR2: SQVTM, ANQGSEA. Trimming took off 4 bases at V and 5 bases at J, with 4 bases between the two ends. The CDR3 covers 10 residues. The CDR3 protein is CSVGQDTQYF. The DNA of the CDR3 is TGCAGCGTTGGGCAAGATACGCAGTATTTT.

This chain connects TRBV5-1 to TRBJ2-7; TRBD1 matches 9 bases. The V and J ends lost 2 bases and 6 bases, in that order; junction bases with no gene match: 3. In germline, CDR1 is SGHRS, CDR2 YFSETQ. The CDR3 has 13 amino acids. CDR3 DNA: TGCGCCAGCAGCTTCGACAGGGGGTCCGAGCAGTACTTC. This sequence encodes CASSFDRGSEQYF.

V and J are TRBV28 and TRBJ1-3; 7 bases match TRBD1. The CDR3 has 16 residues. The junction had 6 bases not matched to a gene; V was cut back by 2 bases and J by 2 bases. In germline, CDR1 is MDHEN, CDR2 SYDVKM. The DNA for the CDR3 is TGTGCCAGCAGTTTAACAGACAGGGCTCCTGGAAACACCATATATTTT. This translates into CASSLTDRAPGNTIYF.

The chain has TRBV29-1 and TRBJ1-5, with D maybe TRBD1 (5 bases). The V end was cut by 4 bases, the J end by 7 bases, with 14 bases between. The germline gives CDR1 SQVTM, CDR2 ANQGSEA. This CDR3 has 13 amino acids. This CDR3 is CSVVAGMGQPQHF. The CDR3 DNA is TGCAGCGTTGTTGCAGGGATGGGGCAGCCCCAGCATTTT.

In its sample, this clone was seen once. V usage is TRBV5-1 and J usage is TRBJ1-2; D is undetermined. CDR1 is SGHRS and CDR2 is YFSETQ in the germline V gene. V lost 0 bases and J 6 bases, leaving 9 bases between the germline ends. The CDR3 is 13 amino acids. In DNA, the CDR3 is TGCGCCAGCAGCTTGGACGGAAAAGATGGCTACACCTTC. Residues: CASSLDGKDGYTF.

This clone was detected once. The chain joins TRBV2 to TRBJ1-1; 8 positions match TRBD1. The CDR3 sequence is 14 residues long. The germline V gene has CDR1 SNHLY and CDR2 FYNNEI. The J segment lost 4 bases and the V segment lost 7 bases, leaving 8 bases of the junction unmatched. The CDR3 nucleotides read TGTGCCAGCAACTTGGACAGGGCGTCCACTGAAGCTTTCTTT. It encodes CASNLDRASTEAFF.